The clone carrying this T cell receptor (beta chain) is medium-sized in the sample. The antigen remains undetermined. V lost 9 bases to trimming and J lost 3 bases, with 15 bases between them. The CDR3 totals 14 residues. The record originates from a study of T-cell memory formation after mild COVID-19. For the study at large: Largely donor-specific sequence clusters came from a couple of donors.

Constant-segment primers were used for 5'RACE, and the resulting TCR alpha and TCR beta cDNA libraries carried sample barcodes and UMIs. TCRdb re-derived calls from the 5' RACE reads in MiXCR, one entry per CDR3 protein. The data contain about 250,000 distinct CDR3 sequences, 15% to 19% of them singletons. Study-wide results and limits: Researchers report contracting CD4+ clones mostly in CM and EM, with CD8+ clones in EMRA. Memory sampled before infection contained some responding clones, suggesting cross-reactive memory joined.

This clonotype originated in an adult woman who had mild COVID-19 (a few samples of this study predate the infection). Cell type and time point are not known. The specimen was PBMCs or a T cell subset sorted from them (not recorded which). The V gene is TRBV12-3 or TRBV12-4, the J gene TRBJ1-3; TRBD1 might be the D (6 bases). The CDR3 spells CASGVWGLGNTIYF. CDR3 nucleotides: TGTGCCAGTGGCGTGTGGGGGCTTGGAAACACCATATATTTT.